This T cell receptor beta chain was recorded in a study of blood T cell repertoires in COVID-19. Study in general: Sources were T cells, B-cell-depleted T cells, or PBMCs; the material itself was cDNA or gDNA.

Methods used by the authors: Amplification of reference gene primers provided the estimated nucleated cell counts. Sequencing used immunoSEQ multiplex PCR; TCRdb keeps in-frame clones, though not all of them. V and J calls and clone size are as listed in that table; D and trimming were resolved from the DNA. Of about 200,000 clones detected, roughly 90% appear once; the ten largest clones hold about 2.2%. The length of the CDR3 is 15 residues. The chain has TRBV21-1 and TRBJ1-2; no DNA check was done on the table's D call, TRBD1. TRBV21-1 is a listed pseudogene. This TCR came from a woman aged 50 to 60 with acute or convalescent COVID-19. Sequencing was performed on peripheral blood. The CDR3, as DNA: TGTGCCAGCAGCAAAGTGGGGAACAGGGACTATGGCTACACCTTC. This gives the protein CASSKVGNRDYGYTF.